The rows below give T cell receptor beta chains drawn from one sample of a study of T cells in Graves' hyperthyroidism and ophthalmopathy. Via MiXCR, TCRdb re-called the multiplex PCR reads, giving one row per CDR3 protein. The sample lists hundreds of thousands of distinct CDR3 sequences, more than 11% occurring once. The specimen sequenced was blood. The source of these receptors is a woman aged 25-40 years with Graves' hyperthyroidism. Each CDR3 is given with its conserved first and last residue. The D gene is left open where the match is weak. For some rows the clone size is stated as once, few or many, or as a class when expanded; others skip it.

CASSLPSVNTGELFF TGTGCCAGCAGTTTGCCTAGCGTGAACACCGGGGAGCTGTTTTTT - TRBV12-3/TRBV12-4 few TRBJ2-2
CASSLGGTGNYEQYF TGCGCCAGCAGCTTGGGAGGGACGGGAAACTACGAGCAGTACTTC - TRBV5-1 few TRBJ2-7
CSVVTGTSYEQYF TGCAGTGTTGTTACAGGGACCTCCTACGAGCAGTACTTC - TRBV20-1 many TRBJ2-7
CSVTGRGDAFF TGCAGCGTCACAGGAAGGGGTGACGCTTTCTTT - TRBV29-1 - TRBJ1-1
CASSLAGQGSYEQYF TGTGCCAGCAGTTTAGCGGGACAGGGTAGCTACGAGCAGTACTTC TRBD1 TRBV12-3/TRBV12-4 many TRBJ2-7
CAISESTDYGYTF TGTGCCATCAGTGAGTCAACAGACTATGGCTACACCTTC - TRBV10-3 - TRBJ1-2
CSAGDRGGNQPQHF TGCAGTGCTGGGGACCGGGGAGGCAATCAGCCCCAGCATTTT - TRBV20-1 - TRBJ1-5
CASRTRQDANTEAFF TGTGCCAGCAGAACCCGACAGGATGCGAACACTGAAGCTTTCTTT - TRBV2 - TRBJ1-1
CASSYRNVGNTIYF TGTGCCAGCAGCTACCGGAACGTAGGAAACACCATATATTTT - TRBV7-9 many TRBJ1-3
CASSYSSGDSGNTIYF TGTGCCAGCAGTTACTCTTCAGGGGATTCTGGAAACACCATATATTTT - TRBV6-2/TRBV6-3 - TRBJ1-3
CASRAGQGNQPQHF TGTGCCAGCAGGGCCGGACAGGGAAATCAGCCCCAGCATTTT TRBD1 TRBV2 - TRBJ1-5
CASSVTGGREKLFF TGTGCCAGCAGCGTAACAGGGGGTCGTGAAAAACTGTTTTTT TRBD1 TRBV9 few TRBJ1-4
CASSVNGYTF TGTGCCAGCTCCGTCAATGGCTACACCTTC - TRBV2 many TRBJ1-2